This TCR beta chain was found in a study of cytomegalovirus exposure and HLA in healthy donors. Across the whole study: Earlier sequencing of about 179 million T cells yielded around 100 million unique TCR beta sequences. Study results and caveats: The majority of CMV-associated TCR beta chains were reported as apparently HLA-restricted in a later analysis.

This clone came up a few times. Its antigen is as yet unknown. V was clipped by 3 bases and J by 1 base, with 15 bases between them. Germline CDR1 is LNHDA and CDR2 is SQIVND (reference sequence). The CDR3 sequence is 17 residues long. PCR involved 60 Vbeta and 13 Jbeta primers. This table comes from immunoSEQ multiplex PCR, and its TCRdb copy is limited to in-frame clones, with some not included. The sample shows approximately 120,000 clones, roughly 77% of them seen only once. Sequenced: PBMCs. This TCR came from a woman aged 25-40 years in good health and CMV-seronegative. The chain joins TRBV19 to TRBJ2-2; a weak D match, TRBD2 (6 bases). CDR3 amino acids: CASSMDLASVNTGELFF. In nucleotides, the CDR3 is TGTGCCAGTAGTATGGATCTTGCTAGCGTGAACACCGGGGAGCTGTTTTTT.